This T cell receptor beta chain is drawn from a study of blood T cell repertoires in COVID-19. On the study more broadly: The origin of the acute and convalescent COVID-19 samples was the United States, Italy and Spain. In each case, the material was cDNA or gDNA derived from T cells, B-cell-depleted T cells, or PBMCs.

Original processing methods: How many nucleated cells were present was estimated from reference gene primer amplification. Clones were sequenced by immunoSEQ multiplex PCR, and TCRdb holds only the in-frame ones, with some missing. V and J calls plus clone size are reproduced from that table; the DNA served to infer D and trimming. The table has about 210,000 clones, around 90% seen once. The ends lost 4 bases at V and 7 bases at J; junction bases unmatched: 8. Per germline, CDR1 SGHNT and CDR2 YYREEE (reference sequence). The CDR3 is 14 amino acids. The chain links TRBV5-4 to TRBJ1-2; TRBD1 agrees at 9 bases. This clonotype originated in a man between 65 and 80 years old with acute or convalescent COVID-19. The sequenced sample was peripheral blood. This chain's CDR3 is CASSLGQGRGGYTF. The CDR3 bases are TGTGCCAGCAGCCTCGGACAGGGGCGAGGTGGCTACACCTTC.